Detailed here is one T cell receptor beta chain. This sample is part of a study of blood T cell repertoires in COVID-19. Method: immunoSEQ multiplex PCR; TCRdb's copy keeps in-frame clones and lacks some. Of about 220,000 clones listed, 70% to 85% are singletons. From germline, CDR1 is MNHEY and CDR2 SVGAGI. The CDR3 is made up of 13 amino acids. Trimming cost V 7 bases and J 0 bases, with 9 bases left between them. The J gene is TRBJ1-1, the V gene TRBV6-5; no definite D call. Material: peripheral blood. The source is a man aged 40-50 years who had recovered from COVID-19. CDR3 protein: CASKKNMNTEAFF. The DNA of the CDR3 is TGTGCCAGCAAAAAAAACATGAACACTGAAGCTTTCTTT.